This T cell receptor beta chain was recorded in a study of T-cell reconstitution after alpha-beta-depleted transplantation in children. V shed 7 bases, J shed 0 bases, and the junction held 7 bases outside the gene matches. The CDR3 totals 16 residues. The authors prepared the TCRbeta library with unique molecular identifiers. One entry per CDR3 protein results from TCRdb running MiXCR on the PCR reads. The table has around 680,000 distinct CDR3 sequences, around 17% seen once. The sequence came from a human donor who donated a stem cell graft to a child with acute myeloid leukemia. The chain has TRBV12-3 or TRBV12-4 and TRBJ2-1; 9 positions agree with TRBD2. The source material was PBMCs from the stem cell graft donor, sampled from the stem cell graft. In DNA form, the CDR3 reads TGTGCCAGCAATCCCGGACTAGCGAGCTCCTACAATGAGCAGTTCTTC. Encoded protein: CASNPGLASSYNEQFF.